This TCR beta chain came from a study of blood T cell repertoires in COVID-19. At the level of the study: Sites across the United States, Italy and Spain contributed samples from acute and convalescent COVID-19. The cDNA or gDNA used as material had been derived from T cells, B-cell-depleted T cells, or PBMCs.

Per the authors' pipeline: It was from reference gene primer amplification that nucleated cell counts were estimated. Clones were read by immunoSEQ multiplex PCR, and TCRdb kept only the in-frame ones, dropping some. V, J and clone size derive from that table, while D and trimming were established from the DNA sequence. This repertoire shows some 240,000 clones, 90% found once; its top ten account for 2.1%. The germline V and J ends were trimmed by 7 bases and 0 bases, with 15 bases remaining between them. CDR3 length: 15 residues. Looked up from germline, CDR1 is MNHNY and CDR2 is SVGAGI (reference sequence). It was during active infection that Seattle patients were enrolled and then longitudinally followed.

This TCR was sampled from a woman aged 60 to 75 with COVID-19, enrolled during active disease. The rearrangement uses TRBV6-6 and TRBJ1-1, with D possibly being TRBD1 (5 bases). Input material: peripheral blood. The CDR3 DNA reads as TGTGCCAGCACCCCGGACAACCTCATGAACACTGAAGCTTTCTTT. Amino acids: CASTPDNLMNTEAFF.